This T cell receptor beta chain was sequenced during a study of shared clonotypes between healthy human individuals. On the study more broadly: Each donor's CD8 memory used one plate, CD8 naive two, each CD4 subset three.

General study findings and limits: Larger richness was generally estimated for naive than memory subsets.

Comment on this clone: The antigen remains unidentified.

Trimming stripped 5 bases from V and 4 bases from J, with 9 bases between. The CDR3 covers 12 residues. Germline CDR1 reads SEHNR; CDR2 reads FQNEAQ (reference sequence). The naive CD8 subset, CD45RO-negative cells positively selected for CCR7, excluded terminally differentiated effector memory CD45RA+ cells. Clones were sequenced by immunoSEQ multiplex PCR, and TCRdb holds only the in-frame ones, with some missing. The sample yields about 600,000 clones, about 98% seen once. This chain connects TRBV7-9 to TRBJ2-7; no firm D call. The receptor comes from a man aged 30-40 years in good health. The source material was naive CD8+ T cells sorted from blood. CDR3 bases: TGTGCCAGCAGCGGCCAGGAATACGAGCAGTACTTC. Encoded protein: CASSGQEYEQYF.